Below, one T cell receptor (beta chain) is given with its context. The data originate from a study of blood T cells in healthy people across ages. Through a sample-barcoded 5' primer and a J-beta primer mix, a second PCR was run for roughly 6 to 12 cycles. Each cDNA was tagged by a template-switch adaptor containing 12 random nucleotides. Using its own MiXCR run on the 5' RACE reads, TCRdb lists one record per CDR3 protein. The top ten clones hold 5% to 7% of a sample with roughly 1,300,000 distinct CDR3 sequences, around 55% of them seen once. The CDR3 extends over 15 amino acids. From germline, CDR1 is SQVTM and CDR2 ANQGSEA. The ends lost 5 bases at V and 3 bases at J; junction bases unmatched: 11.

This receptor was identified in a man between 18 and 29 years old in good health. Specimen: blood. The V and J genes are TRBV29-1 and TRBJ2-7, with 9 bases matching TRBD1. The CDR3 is CSVYGTGRFNYEQYF. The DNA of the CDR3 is TGCAGCGTTTATGGGACAGGGAGGTTCAACTACGAGCAGTACTTC.